Below, one T cell receptor beta chain is given with its context. The repertoire was sequenced with immunoSEQ multiplex PCR; TCRdb's copy has only in-frame clones and lacks some. The sample holds a few hundred thousand clones, about 84% seen once. Germline loops: CDR1 SGHDT, CDR2 YYEEEE. This CDR3 spans 13 amino acids. Trimming stripped 2 bases from V and 3 bases from J, with 8 bases between. The record originates from a study of blood T cell repertoires in COVID-19. Across the whole study: Samples representing acute and convalescent COVID-19 were sourced from the United States, Italy and Spain.

Input material: peripheral blood. This clonotype originated in a human donor in a cohort sampled during active COVID-19. The rearrangement uses TRBV5-6 and TRBJ1-2; D is unresolved. The CDR3, as DNA: TGTGCCAGCAGCTTCGATACGGACTATGGCTACACCTTC. It translates to CASSFDTDYGYTF.